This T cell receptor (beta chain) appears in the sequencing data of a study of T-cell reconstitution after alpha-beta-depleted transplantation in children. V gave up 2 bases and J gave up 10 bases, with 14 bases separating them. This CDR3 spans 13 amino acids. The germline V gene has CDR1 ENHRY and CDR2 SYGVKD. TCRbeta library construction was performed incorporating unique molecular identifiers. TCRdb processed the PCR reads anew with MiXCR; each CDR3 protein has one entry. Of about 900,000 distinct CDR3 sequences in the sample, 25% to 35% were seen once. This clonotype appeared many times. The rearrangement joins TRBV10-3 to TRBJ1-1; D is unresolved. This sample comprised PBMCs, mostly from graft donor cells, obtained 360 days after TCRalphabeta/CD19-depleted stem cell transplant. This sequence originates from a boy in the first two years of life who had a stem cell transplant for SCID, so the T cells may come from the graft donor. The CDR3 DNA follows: TGTGCCATCAGTGAGAATGGACCGGTTGGAGCTTTCTTT. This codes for CAISENGPVGAFF.